Shown below are 26 T cell receptor beta chains from a single sample sequenced in a study of blood T cells in healthy people across ages. A sample-barcoded 5' primer and a J-beta primer mix were used in a second PCR of about 7 to 12 cycles. TCRdb independently ran MiXCR on the 5' RACE reads; one entry per CDR3 protein. The sample holds approximately 800,000 distinct CDR3 sequences, around two thirds seen once. Source material: blood. The receptors originated from a young man in good health.

V gene TRBV2 combines with J gene TRBJ2-1; D is uncertain. Germline V gene sequence: CDR1 SNHLY, CDR2 FYNNEI. This CDR3 has 17 residues. V lost 3 bases to trimming and J lost 8 bases, with 23 bases between them. This CDR3 reads CASSESPAQLSKHEQFF. DNA for the CDR3: TGTGCCAGCAGTGAGTCCCCTGCGCAGCTATCAAAGCATGAGCAGTTCTTC.

The chain is built from TRBV9 and TRBJ1-2, with TRBD1 as a possible D gene (5 bases). CDR1 and CDR2 (germline): SGDLS, YYNGEE. The V gene lost 4 bases and the J gene lost 4 bases, with 23 bases spanning the gap. The CDR3 runs 17 residues. Here the CDR3 reads CASSPSVTAYRLYGYTF. The DNA for the CDR3 is TGTGCCAGCAGCCCAAGTGTGACAGCCTACAGACTCTATGGCTACACCTTC. Based on the CDR3 plus reference TRBV9 and TRBJ1-2, the full variable domain is DSGVTQTPKHLITATGQRVTLRCSPRSGDLSVYWYQQSLDQGLQFLIQYYNGEERAKGNILERFSAQQFPDLHSELNLSSLELGDSALYFCASSPSVTAYRLYGYTFGSGTRLTVV.

This chain uses TRBV19 with TRBJ2-5, with D possibly being TRBD2 (6 bases). V dropped 5 bases and J dropped 1 base, with 11 bases sitting between them. This CDR3 contains 14 residues. From germline, CDR1 is LNHDA and CDR2 SQIVND (reference sequence). The CDR3 DNA sequence: TGTGCCAGTAGTTCCCCGGGACTCCAAGAGACCCAGTACTTC. Translation: CASSSPGLQETQYF. Complete variable domain (other parts from reference TRBV19 and TRBJ2-5): DGGITQSPKYLFRKEGQNVTLSCEQNLNHDAMYWYRQDPGQGLRLIYYSQIVNDFQKGDIAEGYSVSREKKESFPLTVTSAQKNPTAFYLCASSSPGLQETQYFGPGTRLLVL.

The J gene is TRBJ2-1, the V gene TRBV9, with D possibly matching TRBD2 (7 bases). The CDR3 contains 17 residues. Germline V gene lookup returns CDR1 SGDLS and CDR2 YYNGEE. The V end was cut by 0 bases, the J end by 1 base, with 14 bases between. This CDR3 is CASSVAGGQPSYNEQFF. The CDR3 DNA reads TGTGCCAGCAGCGTAGCCGGGGGGCAGCCTTCCTACAATGAGCAGTTCTTC.

This clonotype occurred a few times. The genes are TRBV7-2 and TRBJ2-7, with D tentatively TRBD2 (6 bases). This CDR3 comprises 15 residues. Germline loops: CDR1 SGHTA, CDR2 FQGNSA. V shed 3 bases and J shed 1 base, with 13 bases lying between them. CDR3 DNA: TGTGCCAGCAGCTTGGGGGGAGTGGTATCCTACGAGCAGTACTTC. The encoded protein is CASSLGGVVSYEQYF.

The chain is built from TRBV5-6 and TRBJ2-1, with TRBD2 matching over 8 bases. The CDR3 loop spans 14 amino acids. V lost 7 bases, J lost 3 bases, and 6 bases stayed unmatched. Germline V gene data show CDR1 as SGHDT and CDR2 as YYEEEE. CDR3 nucleotide sequence: TGTGCCAGCGGTGGCGGGGGGATCTACAATGAGCAGTTCTTC. Its protein product is CASGGGGIYNEQFF.

This rearrangement joins TRBV9 to TRBJ1-1; D not certain. V lost 0 bases to trimming and J lost 0 bases, with 12 bases between them. CDR1 is SGDLS and CDR2 is YYNGEE in the germline V gene. The CDR3 consists of 16 residues. CDR3 amino acids: CASSVGGGGVNTEAFF. The CDR3 DNA is TGTGCCAGCAGCGTAGGAGGTGGAGGCGTGAACACTGAAGCTTTCTTT.

Concerning this clonotype itself: The junction departs from germline at one end; a sequencing error may be responsible. This CDR3 is CACSPAGGLQETQYF. The CDR3 nucleotides read TGCGCCTGCAGCCCTGCAGGCGGGTTACAAGAGACCCAGTACTTC. This chain joins TRBV5-1 and TRBJ2-5, with D possibly TRBD2 on 5 matching bases. The CDR3 extends over 15 amino acids. Germline CDR1 is SGHRS and CDR2 is YFSETQ.

The sample holds many counts of this clonotype. A junction boundary mismatches the germline segment, possibly from a read error. The chain recombines TRBV4-3 with TRBJ2-7; possible D gene TRBD1, 5 bases. CDR3 length equals 13 residues. Germline loops: CDR1 LGHNA, CDR2 YSLEER. The CDR3 nucleotides are TGTGCCAGCAGCCAGGGTAGTTCCTACGAGCAGTACTTC. This encodes CASSQGSSYEQYF.

V and J are TRBV6-6 and TRBJ2-7; D unresolved. TRBJ2-5 matches the DNA end more closely, so the J call is doubtful. The CDR3 has 16 amino acids. Germline V gives CDR1 MNHNY, CDR2 SVGAGI (reference sequence). CDR3 nucleotides: TGTGCCAGCAGTTTGCTTCAAAAGACGGCTCGGGAGACCCAGTACTTC. It codes for CASSLLQKTARETQYF.

This chain connects TRBV10-3 to TRBJ2-4; 8 nucleotides line up with TRBD1. Per germline, CDR1 ENHRY and CDR2 SYGVKD. There are 18 residues in the CDR3. With V trimmed by 4 bases and J by 0 bases, 11 bases remained unmatched. The DNA for the CDR3 is TGTGCCATCAGTGGTGGCCCCGGACAGGGAATAGCCAAAAACATTCAGTACTTC. It encodes CAISGGPGQGIAKNIQYF.

This clonotype occurred a few times. The chain combines TRBV7-2 with TRBJ2-7, with a possible D match to TRBD2 (7 bases). V was pared by 5 bases and J by 1 base, with 18 bases between. Per germline, CDR1 SGHTA and CDR2 FQGNSA. The CDR3 consists of 16 residues. The chain's CDR3 is CASSPRGGTLSYEQYF. DNA of the CDR3: TGTGCCAGCAGCCCAAGGGGGGGGACACTATCCTACGAGCAGTACTTC.

The rearrangement uses TRBV20-1 and TRBJ1-1, with D unresolved. Per germline, CDR1 DFQATT and CDR2 SNEGSKA (reference sequence). The CDR3 is 13 amino acids. Trimming stripped 2 bases from V and 6 bases from J, with 13 bases between. The chain's CDR3 is CSARPVRLPEAFF. In DNA form, the CDR3 reads TGCAGTGCTAGACCGGTGCGCCTCCCTGAAGCTTTCTTT.

The V and J genes are TRBV20-1 and TRBJ1-5, with a possible D match to TRBD1 (5 bases). Germline-derived CDR1 and CDR2 are DFQATT and SNEGSKA (reference sequence). V was trimmed by 6 bases and J by 0 bases, leaving 12 bases between them. CDR3 length equals 14 residues. This CDR3 is CSAREGLSNQPQHF. CDR3 bases: TGCAGTGCCAGGGAGGGTCTTAGCAATCAGCCCCAGCATTTT.

The CDR3 sequence: CASTSSGTPRDIQYF. The CDR3 nucleotides read TGTGCCAGTACTTCCTCCGGGACCCCACGCGACATTCAGTACTTC. The chain recombines TRBV9 with TRBJ2-4; TRBD1 or TRBD2 may be the D gene (5 bases each). This CDR3 region has 15 residues. V was cut by 8 bases and J by 8 bases, with 23 bases left in between. CDR1 SGDLS and CDR2 YYNGEE come from the germline V gene.

V gene TRBV29-1 combines with J gene TRBJ2-2; TRBD1 is a possible D gene (6 bases). Germline V gives CDR1 SQVTM, CDR2 ANQGSEA. The CDR3 consists of 13 residues. Here the CDR3 reads CSTRGMGTGELFF. DNA of the CDR3: TGCAGTACAAGGGGGATGGGCACCGGGGAGCTGTTTTTT.

The rearrangement links TRBV3-1 to TRBJ2-4; D gene ambiguous. The J call is uncertain, as TRBJ2-7 better fits the DNA end. CDR3 length: 15 amino acids. Germline CDR1 and CDR2: LGHDT and YNNKEL (reference sequence). The CDR3 protein is CASASRFDGAYEQYF. The CDR3 coding sequence is TGTGCCAGCGCATCAAGATTTGACGGAGCCTACGAGCAGTACTTC.

The chain recombines TRBV7-9 with TRBJ2-5; D gene ambiguous. Trimming stripped 3 bases from V and 4 bases from J, with 6 bases between. CDR3 length equals 12 residues. Germline V gene data show CDR1 as SEHNR and CDR2 as FQNEAQ (reference sequence). CDR3 sequence: CASSFRAETQYF. CDR3 DNA sequence: TGTGCCAGCAGCTTCCGGGCAGAGACCCAGTACTTC.

Ten or more counts support this clonotype. The chain carries TRBV15 and TRBJ1-2; D is unresolved. With 0 bases removed from V and 0 bases from J, the gap between germline ends came to 8 bases. The CDR3 extends over 15 amino acids. Germline CDR1 LNHNV, CDR2 YYDKDF (reference sequence). CDR3 protein: CATSRDYGANYGYTF. The CDR3 nucleotides are TGTGCCACCAGCAGAGATTACGGAGCTAACTATGGCTACACCTTC.

The chain recombines TRBV10-3 with TRBJ1-4; 9 bases agree with TRBD1. Unmatched junction bases numbered 7, after V lost 6 bases and J lost 11 bases. Germline-derived CDR1 and CDR2 are ENHRY and SYGVKD. The CDR3 has 13 amino acids. Here the CDR3 reads CAIRGDREDKLFF. As DNA, the CDR3 is TGTGCCATCAGGGGGGACAGGGAAGATAAACTGTTTTTT.

V and J are TRBV29-1 and TRBJ2-7, with D perhaps assigned TRBD1 or TRBD2 (6 bases each). The DNA matches TRBJ2-5 better at its end, which makes the J call doubtful. This CDR3 contains 12 residues. Per germline, CDR1 SQVTM and CDR2 ANQGSEA. In nucleotides, the CDR3 is TGCAGCGTTGGGGGGGCCTGGGAGACCCAGTACTTC. Translating gives CSVGGAWETQYF.

The rearrangement links TRBV29-1 to TRBJ1-2; no clear D gene. CDR3 length equals 13 residues. Germline V gene sequence: CDR1 SQVTM, CDR2 ANQGSEA. The V end lost 4 bases, the J end lost 0 bases, and 9 bases lay between the germline ends. In nucleotides, the CDR3 is TGCAGCGTTGCAGCAGACACTAACTATGGCTACACCTTC. It codes for CSVAADTNYGYTF.

The chain uses TRBV14 and TRBJ2-6, with 10 nucleotides matching TRBD1. V lost 5 bases to trimming and J lost 0 bases; unmatched junction nucleotides: 10. This CDR3 has 19 amino acids. CDR1 SGHDN and CDR2 FVKESK come from the germline V gene. CDR3 DNA sequence: TGTGCCAGCAGCGCACTGACAGGGGGCTGGTCCTCTGGGGCCAACGTCCTGACTTTC. Translation gives CASSALTGGWSSGANVLTF.

The chain combines TRBV4-3 with TRBJ2-7; D is possibly TRBD1 or TRBD2 (6 bases each). Germline CDR1 and CDR2: LGHNA and YSLEER. V was pared by 0 bases and J by 7 bases, with 13 bases between. The CDR3 sequence is 14 residues long. The CDR3 bases are TGCGCCAGCAGCCAAGAGACAGGCGGGGATGAGCAGTACTTC. Residues: CASSQETGGDEQYF.

This rearrangement joins TRBV27 to TRBJ1-4; D unclear. This CDR3 has 13 residues. V was clipped by 5 bases and J by 7 bases, with 11 bases between them. Germline lookup yields CDR1 MNHEY and CDR2 SMNVEV (reference sequence). The DNA for the CDR3 is TGTGCCAGCAGTGATCGGGTCGGTGAAAAACTGTTTTTT. Translating it yields CASSDRVGEKLFF.

This chain connects TRBV10-3 to TRBJ2-7, with 9 bases identical to TRBD1. The J call may be wrong; the DNA end is better matched by TRBJ2-4. Per germline, CDR1 ENHRY and CDR2 SYGVKD. The CDR3 spans 11 residues. Written as DNA, the CDR3 is TGTGCCACACAGGGGGCGAACATTCAGTACTTC. Translating gives CATQGANIQYF.